The clone carrying this TCR beta chain was picked up many times. No antigen is known for it. The read halts 3 residues ahead of the CDR3 end, with the missing end drawn from the germline J gene. The data were obtained in a study of T cell clonality in common variable immunodeficiency. Study-level findings and limits: In common variable immunodeficiency, TCR beta chains reportedly carried fewer deletions and N-nucleotide insertions.

Equal genomic DNA amounts from CVID and control samples were sequenced. Using immunoSEQ multiplex PCR, the repertoire was profiled, and TCRdb retains in-frame clones only, with some absent. The data show about 30,000 clones, with none appearing a single time. CDR1 and CDR2 from the germline V gene are SEHNR and FQNEAQ (reference sequence). V was cut by 5 bases and J by 5 bases, with 14 bases left in between. The CDR3 covers 14 residues. Reduced serum IgG, IgA and/or IgM plus specific antibody deficiency defined CVID. This receptor was taken from a human donor with common variable immunodeficiency. Sequenced sample: peripheral blood mononuclear cells. The gene calls are TRBV7-9 and TRBJ2-3; tentative D call: TRBD1 (6 bases). The CDR3 reads CASSAGVTKDTQYF. Incomplete CDR3 DNA: TGTGCCAGCAGCGCAGGGGTTACTAAAGATACG.